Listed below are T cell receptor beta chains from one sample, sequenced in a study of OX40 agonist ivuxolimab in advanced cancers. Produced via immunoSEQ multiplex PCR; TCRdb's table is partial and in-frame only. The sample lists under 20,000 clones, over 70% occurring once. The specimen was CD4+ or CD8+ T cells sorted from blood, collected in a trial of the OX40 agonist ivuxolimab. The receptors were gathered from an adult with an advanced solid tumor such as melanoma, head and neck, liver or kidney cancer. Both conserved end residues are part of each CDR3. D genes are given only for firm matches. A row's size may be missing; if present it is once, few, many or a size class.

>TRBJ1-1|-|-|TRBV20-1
CSASRTPEAFF
TGCAGTGCTAGCCGGACACCAGAAGCTTTCTTT
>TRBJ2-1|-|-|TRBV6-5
CASSYGETYNEQFF
TGTGCCAGCAGTTACGGGGAAACCTACAATGAGCAGTTCTTC
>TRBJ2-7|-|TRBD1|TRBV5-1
CASSLGDSPYEQYF
TGCGCCAGCAGCTTGGGGGACAGTCCCTACGAGCAGTACTTC
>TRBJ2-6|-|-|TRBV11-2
CASSFSGTGANVLTF
TGTGCCAGCAGCTTTTCAGGTACTGGGGCCAACGTCCTGACTTTC
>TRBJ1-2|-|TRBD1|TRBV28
CASSSPLGTGGTINYGYTF
TGTGCCAGCAGTTCGCCACTCGGGACAGGGGGCACCATTAACTATGGCTACACCTTC
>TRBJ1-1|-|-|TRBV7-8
CASSLLRADTEAFF
TGTGCCAGCAGCTTACTTCGAGCAGACACTGAAGCTTTCTTT
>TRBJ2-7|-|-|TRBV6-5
CASSGYEQAFYEQYF
TGTGCCAGCAGTGGATATGAACAGGCTTTCTACGAGCAGTACTTC
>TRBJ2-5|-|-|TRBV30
CAWSDPSGYKETQYF
TGTGCCTGGAGTGACCCCTCGGGTTACAAAGAGACCCAGTACTTC
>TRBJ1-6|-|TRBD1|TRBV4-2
CASSQAGTGNSPLHF
TGTGCCAGCAGCCAGGCCGGGACAGGGAATTCACCCCTCCACTTT
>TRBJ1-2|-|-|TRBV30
CASLGGGLHYGYTF
TGTGCCTCCCTGGGAGGGGGACTTCACTATGGCTACACCTTC
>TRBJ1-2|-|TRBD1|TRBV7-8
CASSLGTGNGYTF
TGTGCCAGCAGCTTAGGGACAGGGAATGGCTACACCTTC
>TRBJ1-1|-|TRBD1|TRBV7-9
CASSRQGVDTEAFF
TGTGCCAGCAGCCGACAGGGGGTGGACACTGAAGCTTTCTTT
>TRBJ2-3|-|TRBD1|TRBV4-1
CASSQDSTGTGRDTQYF
TGCGCCAGCAGCCAAGACTCCACCGGGACAGGGAGAGATACGCAGTATTTT
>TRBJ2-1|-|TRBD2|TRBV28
CASSRGTSAYNEQFF
TGTGCCAGCAGCAGAGGGACTAGCGCGTACAATGAGCAGTTCTTC
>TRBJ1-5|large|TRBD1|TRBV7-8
CASSTGQGQNQPQHF
TGTGCCAGCAGCACGGGACAGGGACAAAATCAGCCCCAGCATTTT
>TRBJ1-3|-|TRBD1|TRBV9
CASSVGQGGNTIYF
TGTGCCAGCAGCGTAGGACAGGGTGGAAACACCATATATTTT
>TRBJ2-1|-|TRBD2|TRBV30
CAWSVRRLAGNEQFF
TGTGCCTGGAGTGTACGGAGACTAGCGGGCAATGAGCAGTTCTTC
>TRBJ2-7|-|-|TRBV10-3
CAISFRRTESYEQYF
TGTGCCATCAGTTTCCGCCGGACAGAGTCCTACGAGCAGTACTTC
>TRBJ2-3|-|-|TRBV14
CASSQGAGVFSTDTQYF
TGTGCCAGCAGCCAAGGCGCAGGGGTTTTCAGCACAGATACGCAGTATTTT
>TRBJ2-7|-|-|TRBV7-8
CASSKQGQNEQYF
TGTGCCAGCAGTAAGCAAGGACAGAACGAGCAGTACTTC
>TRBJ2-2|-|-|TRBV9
CASSLGRNTGELFF
TGTGCCAGCAGCTTGGGGAGGAACACCGGGGAGCTGTTTTTT
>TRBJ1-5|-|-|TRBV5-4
CASSLALTGQPQHF
TGTGCCAGCAGCTTGGCCCTTACAGGGCAGCCCCAGCATTTT
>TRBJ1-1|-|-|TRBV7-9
CASSTTVNTEAFF
TGTGCCAGCAGCACGACTGTGAACACTGAAGCTTTCTTT
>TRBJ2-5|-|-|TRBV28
CASNLPGTSETQYF
TGTGCCAGCAATCTGCCCGGGACATCGGAGACCCAGTACTTC
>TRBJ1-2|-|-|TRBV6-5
CASSFDRHRYTF
TGTGCCAGCAGCTTCGACAGGCACCGCTACACCTTC
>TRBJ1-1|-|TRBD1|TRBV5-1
CASSPDRVGTEAFF
TGCGCCAGCAGCCCGGACAGGGTAGGCACTGAAGCTTTCTTT